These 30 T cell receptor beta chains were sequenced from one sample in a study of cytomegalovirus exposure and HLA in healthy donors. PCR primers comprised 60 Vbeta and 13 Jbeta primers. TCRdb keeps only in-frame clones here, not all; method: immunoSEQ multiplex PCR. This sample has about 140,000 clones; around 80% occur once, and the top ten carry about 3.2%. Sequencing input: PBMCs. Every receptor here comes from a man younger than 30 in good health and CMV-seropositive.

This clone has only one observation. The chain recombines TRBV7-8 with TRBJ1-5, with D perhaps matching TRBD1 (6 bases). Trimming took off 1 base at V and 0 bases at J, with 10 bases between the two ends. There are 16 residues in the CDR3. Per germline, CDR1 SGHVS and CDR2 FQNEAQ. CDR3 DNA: TGTGCCAGCAGCTTAGTAGGACAGTATAGCAATCAGCCCCAGCATTTT. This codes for CASSLVGQYSNQPQHF.

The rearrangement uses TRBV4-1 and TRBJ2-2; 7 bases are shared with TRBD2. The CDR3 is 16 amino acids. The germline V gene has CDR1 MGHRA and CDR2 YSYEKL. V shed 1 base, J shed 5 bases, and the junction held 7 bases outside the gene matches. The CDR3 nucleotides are TGCGCCAGCAGCCAAGTCTTTGGCGGGAGAACCGGGGAGCTGTTTTTT. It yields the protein CASSQVFGGRTGELFF.

The CDR3 is CASSIAGQGPPEQYF. The CDR3 region has the DNA TGTGCCAGCAGCATAGCGGGACAGGGCCCCCCCGAGCAGTACTTC. The chain links TRBV13 to TRBJ2-7, with D tentatively TRBD1 (9 bases). This CDR3 region has 15 residues. V gave up 5 bases and J gave up 6 bases, with 20 bases separating them. Germline V CDR1 and CDR2: PRHDT, FYEKMQ (reference sequence).

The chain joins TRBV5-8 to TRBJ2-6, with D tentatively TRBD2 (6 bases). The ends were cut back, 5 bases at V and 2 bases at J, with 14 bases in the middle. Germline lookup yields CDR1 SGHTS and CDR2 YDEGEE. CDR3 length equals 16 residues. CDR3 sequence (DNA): TGTGCCAGCAGTAGGAGGGTTTCTGCTGGGGCCAACGTCCTGACTTTC. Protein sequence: CASSRRVSAGANVLTF.

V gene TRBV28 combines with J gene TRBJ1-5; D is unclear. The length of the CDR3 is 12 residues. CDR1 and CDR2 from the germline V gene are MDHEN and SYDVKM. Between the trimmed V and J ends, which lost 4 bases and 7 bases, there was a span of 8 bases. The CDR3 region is CASSSDGQPQHF. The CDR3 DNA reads TGTGCCAGCAGTTCCGATGGCCAGCCCCAGCATTTT. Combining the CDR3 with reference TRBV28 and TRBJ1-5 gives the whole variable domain DVKVTQSSRYLVKRTGEKVFLECVQDMDHENMFWYRQDPGLGLRLIYFSYDVKMKEKGDIPEGYSVSREKKERFSLILESASTNQTSMYLCASSSDGQPQHFGDGTRLSIL.

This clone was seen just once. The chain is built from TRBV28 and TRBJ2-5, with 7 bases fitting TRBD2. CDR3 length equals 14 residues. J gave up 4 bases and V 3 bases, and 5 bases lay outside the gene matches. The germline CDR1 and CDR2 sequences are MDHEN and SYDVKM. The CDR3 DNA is TGTGCCAGCAGTTTGGGGAGGGGTGGAGAGACCCAGTACTTC. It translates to CASSLGRGGETQYF.

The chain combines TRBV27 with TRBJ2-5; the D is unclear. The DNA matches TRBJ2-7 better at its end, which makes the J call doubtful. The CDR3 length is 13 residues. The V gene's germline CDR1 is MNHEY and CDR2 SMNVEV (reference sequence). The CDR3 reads CASSFTPSYEQYF. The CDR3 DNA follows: TGTGCCAGCAGTTTTACTCCCTCCTACGAGCAGTACTTC.

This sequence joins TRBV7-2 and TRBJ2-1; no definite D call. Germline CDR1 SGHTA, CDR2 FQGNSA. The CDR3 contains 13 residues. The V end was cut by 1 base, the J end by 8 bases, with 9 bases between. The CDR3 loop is CASSLELPHEQFF. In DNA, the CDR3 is TGTGCCAGCAGCTTAGAGCTCCCCCATGAGCAGTTCTTC.

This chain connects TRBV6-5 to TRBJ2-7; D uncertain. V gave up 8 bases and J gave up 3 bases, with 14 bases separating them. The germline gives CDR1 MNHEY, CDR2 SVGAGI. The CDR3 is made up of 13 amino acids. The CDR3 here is CASQKRNGYEQYF. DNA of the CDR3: TGTGCCAGCCAGAAGCGAAACGGCTACGAGCAGTACTTC.

The CDR3 bases are TGTGCCAGCAGCCTTGGGAGAATCGGCGAGCAGTACTTC. Translated, it gives CASSLGRIGEQYF. This rearrangement joins TRBV7-9 to TRBJ2-7; TRBD2 is a possible D gene (5 bases). The CDR3 loop spans 13 amino acids. V was cut by 5 bases and J by 6 bases, with 14 bases left in between. CDR1 is SEHNR and CDR2 is FQNEAQ in the germline V gene (reference sequence). The variable domain in full, completed from reference TRBV7-9 and TRBJ2-7, reads DTGVSQNPRHKITKRGQNVTFRCDPISEHNRLYWYRQTLGQGPEFLTYFQNEAQLEKSRLLSDRFSAERPKGSFSTLEIQRTEQGDSAMYLCASSLGRIGEQYFGPGTRLTVT.

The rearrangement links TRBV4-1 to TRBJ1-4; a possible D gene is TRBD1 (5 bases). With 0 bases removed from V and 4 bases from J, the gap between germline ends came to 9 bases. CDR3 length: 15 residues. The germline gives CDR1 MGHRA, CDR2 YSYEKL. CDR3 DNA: TGCGCCAGCAGCCAAGACCAGGGAGGTAATGAAAAACTGTTTTTT. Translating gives CASSQDQGGNEKLFF.

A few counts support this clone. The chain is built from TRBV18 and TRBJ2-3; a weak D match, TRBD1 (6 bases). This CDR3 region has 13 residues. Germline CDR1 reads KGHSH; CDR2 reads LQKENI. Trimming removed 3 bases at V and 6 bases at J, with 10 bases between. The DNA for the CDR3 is TGTGCCAGCTCACCTGGGCAGGGGGATACGCAGTATTTT. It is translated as CASSPGQGDTQYF.

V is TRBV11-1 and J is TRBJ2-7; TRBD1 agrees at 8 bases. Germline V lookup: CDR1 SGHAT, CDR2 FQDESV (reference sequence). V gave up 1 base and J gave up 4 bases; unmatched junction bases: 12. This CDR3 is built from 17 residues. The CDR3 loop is CASSLGASPGQGYEQYF. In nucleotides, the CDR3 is TGTGCCAGCAGCTTAGGAGCCTCTCCCGGACAGGGTTACGAGCAGTACTTC.

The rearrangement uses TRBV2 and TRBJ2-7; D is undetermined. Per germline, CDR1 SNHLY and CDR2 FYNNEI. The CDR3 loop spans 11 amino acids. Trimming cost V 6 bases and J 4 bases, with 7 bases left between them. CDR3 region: CASSLLYEQYF. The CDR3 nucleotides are TGTGCCAGCAGCCTCCTTTACGAGCAGTACTTC.

This CDR3 reads CASSFPGGNQPQHF. The CDR3, as DNA: TGTGCCAGCAGTTTCCCGGGGGGTAATCAGCCCCAGCATTTT. V gene TRBV27 combines with J gene TRBJ1-5; weak D call: TRBD1 (5 bases). This CDR3 comprises 14 residues. CDR1 is MNHEY and CDR2 is SMNVEV in the germline V gene (reference sequence). Trimming pared 3 bases from V and 4 bases from J, leaving 10 bases between.

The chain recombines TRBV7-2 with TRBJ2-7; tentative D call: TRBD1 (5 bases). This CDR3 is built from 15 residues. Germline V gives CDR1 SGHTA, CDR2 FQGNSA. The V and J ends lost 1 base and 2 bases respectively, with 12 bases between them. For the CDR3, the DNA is TGTGCCAGCAGCTTAGGGTCTAGGGGAACCTACGAGCAGTACTTC. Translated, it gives CASSLGSRGTYEQYF.

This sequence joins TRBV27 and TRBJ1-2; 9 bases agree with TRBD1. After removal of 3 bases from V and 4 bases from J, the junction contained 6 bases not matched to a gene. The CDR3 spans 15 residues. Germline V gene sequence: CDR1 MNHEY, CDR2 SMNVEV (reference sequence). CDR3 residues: CASSFGGQGSYGYTF. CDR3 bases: TGTGCCAGCAGTTTCGGGGGACAGGGCAGCTATGGCTACACCTTC.

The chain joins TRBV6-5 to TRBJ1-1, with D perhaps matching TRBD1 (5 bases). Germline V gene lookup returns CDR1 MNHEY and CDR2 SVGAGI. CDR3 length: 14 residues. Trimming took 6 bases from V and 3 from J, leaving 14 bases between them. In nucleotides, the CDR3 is TGTGCCAGCAGCCGGGGGATCAGGCACACTGAAGCTTTCTTT. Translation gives CASSRGIRHTEAFF.

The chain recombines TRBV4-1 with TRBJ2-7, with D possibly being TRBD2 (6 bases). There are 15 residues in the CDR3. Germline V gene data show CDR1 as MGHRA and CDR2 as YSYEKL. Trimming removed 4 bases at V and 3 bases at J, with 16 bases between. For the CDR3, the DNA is TGCGCCAGCAGCCTACTTGATTTGGGGGGCTACGAGCAGTACTTC. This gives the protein CASSLLDLGGYEQYF.

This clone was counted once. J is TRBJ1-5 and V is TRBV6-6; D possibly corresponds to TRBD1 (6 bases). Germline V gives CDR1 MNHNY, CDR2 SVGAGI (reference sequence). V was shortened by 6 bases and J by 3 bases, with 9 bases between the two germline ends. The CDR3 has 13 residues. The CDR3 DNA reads TGTGCCAGCAGATGGACAGTCAATCAGCCCCAGCATTTT. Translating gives CASRWTVNQPQHF.

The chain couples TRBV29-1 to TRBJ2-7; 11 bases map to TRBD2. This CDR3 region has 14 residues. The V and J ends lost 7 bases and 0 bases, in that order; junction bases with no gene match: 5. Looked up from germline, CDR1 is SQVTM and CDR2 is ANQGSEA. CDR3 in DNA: TGCAGCGCAGCGACTAGCGGGATCTCCTACGAGCAGTACTTC. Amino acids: CSAATSGISYEQYF.

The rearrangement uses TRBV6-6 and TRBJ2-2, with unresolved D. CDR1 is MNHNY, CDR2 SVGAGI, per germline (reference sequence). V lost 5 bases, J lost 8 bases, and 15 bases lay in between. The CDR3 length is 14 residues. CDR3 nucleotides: TGTGCCAGCAGTCCCTCCGGAGCGAAGGGGGAGCTGTTTTTT. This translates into CASSPSGAKGELFF.

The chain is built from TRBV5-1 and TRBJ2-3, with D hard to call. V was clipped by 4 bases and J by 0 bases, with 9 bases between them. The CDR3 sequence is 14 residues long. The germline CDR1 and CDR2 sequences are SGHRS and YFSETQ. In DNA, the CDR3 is TGCGCCAGCAGCCCGTCCTCGAGCACAGATACGCAGTATTTT. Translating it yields CASSPSSSTDTQYF.

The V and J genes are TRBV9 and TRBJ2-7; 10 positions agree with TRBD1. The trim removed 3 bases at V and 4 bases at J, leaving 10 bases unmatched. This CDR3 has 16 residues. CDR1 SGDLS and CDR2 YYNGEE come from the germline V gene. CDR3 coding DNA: TGTGCCAGCAGCGAATCCGGGACAGGGGTTTTATACGAGCAGTACTTC. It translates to CASSESGTGVLYEQYF.

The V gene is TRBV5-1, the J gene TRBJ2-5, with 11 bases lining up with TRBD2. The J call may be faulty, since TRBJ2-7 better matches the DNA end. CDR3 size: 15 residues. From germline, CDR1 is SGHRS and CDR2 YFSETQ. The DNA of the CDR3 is TGCGCCAGCAGCTTGTCCTGGCTAGCGGGAGGCGAGCAGTACTTC. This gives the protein CASSLSWLAGGEQYF.

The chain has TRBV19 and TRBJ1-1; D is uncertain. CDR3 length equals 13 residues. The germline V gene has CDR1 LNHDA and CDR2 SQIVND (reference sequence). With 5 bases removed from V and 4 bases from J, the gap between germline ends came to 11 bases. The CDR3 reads CASSPEGPTEAFF. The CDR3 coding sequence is TGTGCCAGTAGTCCAGAGGGCCCCACTGAAGCTTTCTTT.

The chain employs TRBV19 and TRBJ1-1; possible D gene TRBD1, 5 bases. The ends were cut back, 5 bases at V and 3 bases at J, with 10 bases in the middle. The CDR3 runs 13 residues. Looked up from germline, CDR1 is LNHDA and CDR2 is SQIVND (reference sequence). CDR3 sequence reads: CASSLRQHTEAFF. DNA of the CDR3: TGTGCCAGTAGTCTCCGACAGCACACTGAAGCTTTCTTT.

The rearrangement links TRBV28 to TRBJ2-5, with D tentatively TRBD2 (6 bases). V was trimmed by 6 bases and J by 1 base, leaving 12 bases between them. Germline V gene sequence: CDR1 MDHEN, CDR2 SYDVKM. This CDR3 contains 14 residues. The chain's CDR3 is CASSFMRGQETQYF. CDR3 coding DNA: TGTGCCAGCAGCTTCATGCGGGGCCAAGAGACCCAGTACTTC. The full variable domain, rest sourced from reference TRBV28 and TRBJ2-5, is DVKVTQSSRYLVKRTGEKVFLECVQDMDHENMFWYRQDPGLGLRLIYFSYDVKMKEKGDIPEGYSVSREKKERFSLILESASTNQTSMYLCASSFMRGQETQYFGPGTRLLVL.

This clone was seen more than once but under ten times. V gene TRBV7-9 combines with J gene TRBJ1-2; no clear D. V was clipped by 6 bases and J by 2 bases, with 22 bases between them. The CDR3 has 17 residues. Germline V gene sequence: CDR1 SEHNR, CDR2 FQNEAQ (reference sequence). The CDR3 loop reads CASRPSAGKRSNYGYTF. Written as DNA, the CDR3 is TGTGCCAGCAGGCCCTCGGCGGGGAAGCGAAGCAACTATGGCTACACCTTC.

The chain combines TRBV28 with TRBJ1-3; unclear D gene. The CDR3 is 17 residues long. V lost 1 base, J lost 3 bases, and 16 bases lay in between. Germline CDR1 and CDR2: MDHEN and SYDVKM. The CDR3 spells CASSLSSIAEGGNTIYF. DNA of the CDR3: TGTGCCAGCAGTTTATCATCTATCGCGGAGGGTGGAAACACCATATATTTT. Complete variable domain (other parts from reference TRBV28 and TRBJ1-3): DVKVTQSSRYLVKRTGEKVFLECVQDMDHENMFWYRQDPGLGLRLIYFSYDVKMKEKGDIPEGYSVSREKKERFSLILESASTNQTSMYLCASSLSSIAEGGNTIYFGEGSWLTVV.